Sequencing of this T cell receptor (beta chain) was carried out in a study of T cells in Graves' hyperthyroidism and ophthalmopathy. The CDR3 is 17 residues long. The J segment lost 0 bases and the V segment lost 3 bases, leaving 6 bases of the junction unmatched. As concerns this clonotype: As yet, its antigen is unknown.

Study conclusions and caveats: A median around 5.9 months before onset, the model predicted ophthalmopathy.

The definition of stable Graves' hyperthyroidism was no ophthalmopathy progression within 18 months. Authors of the study amplified TCR beta CDR3 regions from RNA transcripts. Initially, a first-round RT-PCR of the TCR CDR3 employed the HTBI primer set. Each CDR3 protein gets one entry after TCRdb re-called the multiplex PCR reads with MiXCR. Counted here are roughly 750,000 distinct CDR3 sequences, about a sixth occurring once; the ten biggest clones make up roughly 8%. Sequencing was done on a sample of blood. The sequence derives from a man aged 18 to 29 with Graves' hyperthyroidism. The chain employs TRBV12-3 or TRBV12-4 and TRBJ2-2, with TRBD1 matching 8 bases. The CDR3 loop reads CASSFSQGAANTGELFF. The DNA of the CDR3 is TGTGCCAGCAGTTTTAGCCAGGGGGCTGCGAACACCGGGGAGCTGTTTTTT.